These 16 T cell receptor beta chains were all obtained from the same sample, sequenced in a study of regulatory T cells in long-lasting Graves disease. In building TCR beta libraries, iRepertoire HTBI primers were used together with Arm-PCR of CDR3 regions. TCRdb fed the multiplex PCR reads into MiXCR, producing one record per CDR3 protein. The sample has roughly 360,000 distinct CDR3 sequences, about an eighth seen once. Regarding time point: newly diagnosed GD, antithyroid drugs for less than 3 months. Researchers made the TCR library from RNA that was extracted from PBMCs. This sample also belongs to another study, concerning T cells in Graves' hyperthyroidism and ophthalmopathy.

Source: peripheral blood mononuclear cells (PBMCs), taken at new diagnosis, from a patient treated with antithyroid drugs. These receptors originate from a woman aged 18-29 years with Graves disease.

In this sample, this clonotype turned up many times. V usage is TRBV6-1 and J usage is TRBJ2-3, with D perhaps matching TRBD2 (6 bases). In germline, CDR1 is MNHNS, CDR2 SASEGT. Trimming removed 5 bases at V and 0 bases at J, with 12 bases between. The CDR3 has 15 residues. The CDR3 DNA sequence: TGTGCCAGCAGTCGGGACTTATTTAGCACAGATACGCAGTATTTT. Amino acid sequence: CASSRDLFSTDTQYF.

V gene TRBV11-3 combines with J gene TRBJ2-2, with 10 nucleotides matching TRBD1. The V segment lost 5 bases and the J segment 4 bases; nucleotides outside the gene matches: 4. CDR1 and CDR2 from the germline V gene are SGHNT and YENEEA. This CDR3 is built from 15 residues. DNA for the CDR3: TGTGCCAGCAGCCCCGGGACAGGGGCCACCGGGGAGCTGTTTTTT. Translated: CASSPGTGATGELFF.

In this sample, this clonotype turned up many times. This chain uses TRBV20-1 with TRBJ1-6, with D uncertain. V was clipped by 4 bases and J by 7 bases, with 14 bases between them. CDR1 and CDR2 (germline): DFQATT, SNEGSKA (reference sequence). This CDR3 is 14 amino acids long. The CDR3 here is CSAILAGENSPLHF. In DNA, the CDR3 is TGCAGTGCTATTCTAGCCGGGGAAAATTCACCCCTCCACTTT.

This clonotype was seen a handful of times. V usage is TRBV24-1 and J usage is TRBJ2-2; no reliable D call. Germline loops: CDR1 KGHDR, CDR2 SFDVKD. The CDR3 is made up of 13 amino acids. V was trimmed by 5 bases and J by 1 base, leaving 4 bases between them. CDR3 bases: TGTGCCACCAGTGGGGGGAACACCGGGGAGCTGTTTTTT. Amino acids: CATSGGNTGELFF.

This clonotype was seen many times. The V call is TRBV20-1, the J call TRBJ1-5, with D maybe TRBD1 (6 bases). V was trimmed by 4 bases and J by 0 bases, leaving 13 bases between them. Germline assignment: CDR1 DFQATT and CDR2 SNEGSKA (reference sequence). The CDR3 length is 15 residues. The CDR3 sequence is CSATDRDTSNQPQHF. CDR3 in DNA: TGCAGTGCTACAGACCGGGACACTAGCAATCAGCCCCAGCATTTT.

This clonotype was seen many times. The chain carries TRBV3-1 and TRBJ2-1; 10 positions agree with TRBD1. V was clipped by 4 bases and J by 12 bases; unmatched bases: 9. The CDR3 extends over 14 amino acids. Germline V gene lookup returns CDR1 LGHDT and CDR2 YNNKEL (reference sequence). This chain's CDR3 is CASSLGTGVSAQFF. In DNA form, the CDR3 reads TGTGCCAGCAGCCTCGGGACAGGGGTTTCTGCGCAGTTCTTC.

This chain joins TRBV20-1 and TRBJ2-1; possibly TRBD2 for D (6 bases). The V end lost 0 bases, the J end lost 0 bases, and 9 bases lay between the germline ends. This CDR3 has 15 amino acids. Germline V gene data show CDR1 as DFQATT and CDR2 as SNEGSKA (reference sequence). This CDR3 reads CSARDRESSYNEQFF. The CDR3 DNA sequence: TGCAGTGCTAGAGACCGGGAGAGCTCCTACAATGAGCAGTTCTTC.

In its sample, this clonotype was seen many times. The chain combines TRBV2 with TRBJ1-1; tentative D call: TRBD1 (5 bases). There are 11 residues in the CDR3. The V and J ends lost 11 bases and 5 bases respectively, with 12 bases between them. Germline V CDR1 and CDR2: SNHLY, FYNNEI. The CDR3 nucleotides are TGTGCCTGGGGACCGGGGACTGAAGCTTTCTTT. It is translated as CAWGPGTEAFF. The whole variable domain, remainder taken from reference TRBV2 and TRBJ1-1, is EPEVTQTPSHQVTQMGQEVILRCVPISNHLYFYWYRQILGQKVEFLVSFYNNEISEKSEIFDDQFSVERPDGSNFTLKIRSTKLEDSAMYFCAWGPGTEAFFGQGTRLTVV.

This chain links TRBV7-9 with TRBJ2-1; 12 bases are shared with TRBD2. CDR1 and CDR2 (germline): SEHNR, FQNEAQ (reference sequence). V trimming: 3 bases; J trimming: 6 bases; junction bases outside the gene matches: 9. The CDR3 is made up of 17 amino acids. CDR3: CASSLGGLAGYINEQFF. As DNA, the CDR3 is TGTGCCAGCAGCTTGGGAGGACTAGCGGGGTACATCAATGAGCAGTTCTTC.

This clonotype came up many times. The chain carries TRBV20-1 and TRBJ1-2, with a possible D match to TRBD1 (6 bases). The CDR3 is made up of 19 amino acids. Trimming shortened V by 0 bases and J by 0 bases, and 23 bases separated the two germline ends. In germline, CDR1 is DFQATT, CDR2 SNEGSKA (reference sequence). The CDR3 region has the DNA TGCAGTGCTAGAGACTTTCTCGGACAGCGTCCCAACCCTAACTATGGCTACACCTTC. Its protein is CSARDFLGQRPNPNYGYTF.

In this sample, this clonotype turned up a few times. This sequence joins TRBV9 and TRBJ2-1; D is possibly TRBD1 (6 bases). This CDR3 region has 16 residues. Per the germline V gene, CDR1 is SGDLS and CDR2 is YYNGEE. Trimming stripped 0 bases from V and 2 bases from J, with 12 bases between. CDR3 residues: CASSVGGTPTYNEQFF. The CDR3 DNA is TGTGCCAGCAGCGTAGGTGGGACACCGACCTACAATGAGCAGTTCTTC. Complete variable domain (other parts from reference TRBV9 and TRBJ2-1): DSGVTQTPKHLITATGQRVTLRCSPRSGDLSVYWYQQSLDQGLQFLIQYYNGEERAKGNILERFSAQQFPDLHSELNLSSLELGDSALYFCASSVGGTPTYNEQFFGPGTRLTVL.

The CDR3 sequence: CASSLRRYNEQFF. The CDR3 DNA reads as TGTGCCAGCAGTTTAAGGCGGTACAATGAGCAGTTCTTC. J is TRBJ2-1 and V is TRBV12-3 or TRBV12-4; D uncertain. The germline V and J ends were trimmed by 2 bases and 4 bases, with 6 bases remaining between them. This CDR3 spans 13 amino acids.

The chain carries TRBV24-1 and TRBJ2-7; 8 nucleotides match TRBD1. After removal of 2 bases from V and 3 bases from J, the junction contained 5 bases not matched to a gene. The CDR3 is 15 residues long. Germline CDR1 and CDR2: KGHDR and SFDVKD. The CDR3 spells CATSDSRDRNYEQYF. The CDR3 DNA reads as TGTGCCACCAGTGATTCCCGGGACAGGAACTACGAGCAGTACTTC.

This clonotype was observed a few times. J is TRBJ2-1 and V is TRBV20-1; 10 bases align to TRBD2. The CDR3 has 13 residues. Per germline, CDR1 DFQATT and CDR2 SNEGSKA (reference sequence). Trimming at V came to 6 bases and at J to 6 bases, leaving 5 bases not matched to a gene. The CDR3 DNA is TGCAGTGCGTCCGTAGCGGGAGGCAATGAGCAGTTCTTC. Protein product: CSASVAGGNEQFF.

The gene calls are TRBV4-2 and TRBJ2-5; tentatively, D is TRBD2 (5 bases). The germline CDR1 and CDR2 sequences are LGHNA and YNFKEQ. V lost 0 bases and J lost 5, with 16 bases in between. The CDR3 length is 16 residues. The CDR3, as DNA: TGTGCCAGCAGCCAAGATAAAGGGAGAGGCGGGGAGACCCAGTACTTC. Its translation is CASSQDKGRGGETQYF.

This clonotype was found many times. The V gene is TRBV2, the J gene TRBJ1-2, with TRBD1 as a possible D gene (5 bases). The length of the CDR3 is 13 residues. V lost 7 bases and J 5 bases, leaving 14 bases between the germline ends. The germline CDR1 and CDR2 sequences are SNHLY and FYNNEI. CDR3 in amino acids: CASTPTGPYGYTF. The CDR3 DNA reads as TGTGCCAGCACCCCAACAGGCCCGTATGGCTACACCTTC.